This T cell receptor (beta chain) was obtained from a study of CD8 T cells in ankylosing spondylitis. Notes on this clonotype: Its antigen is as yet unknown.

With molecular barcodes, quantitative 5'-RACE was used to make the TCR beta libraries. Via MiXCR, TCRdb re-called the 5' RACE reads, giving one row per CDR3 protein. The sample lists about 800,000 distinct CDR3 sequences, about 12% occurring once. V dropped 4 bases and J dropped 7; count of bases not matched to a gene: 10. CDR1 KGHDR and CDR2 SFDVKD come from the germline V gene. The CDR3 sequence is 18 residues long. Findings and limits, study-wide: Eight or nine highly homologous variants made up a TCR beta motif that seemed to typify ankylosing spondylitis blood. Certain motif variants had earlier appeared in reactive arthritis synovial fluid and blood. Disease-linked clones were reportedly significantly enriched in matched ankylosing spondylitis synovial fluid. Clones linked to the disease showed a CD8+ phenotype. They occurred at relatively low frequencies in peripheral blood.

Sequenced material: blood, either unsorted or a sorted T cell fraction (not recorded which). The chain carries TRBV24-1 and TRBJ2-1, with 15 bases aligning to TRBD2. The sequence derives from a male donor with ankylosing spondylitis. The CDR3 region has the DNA TGTGCCACCAGTGACCCCCAAGGGACTAGCGGGAGGAGTAATGAGCAGTTCTTC. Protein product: CATSDPQGTSGRSNEQFF.